These 23 T cell receptor beta chains were sequenced from one sample in a study of OX40 agonist ivuxolimab in advanced cancers. Library creation used the immunoSEQ multiplex PCR assay. TCRdb took this table from immuneACCESS and kept in-frame rearrangements with V and J called. Such tables lack part of the clones; where checked against another copy, unresolved V genes explain under half of the gap, and the rest is unexplained. This sample comprises 60,000 to 70,000 clones, approximately 90% of them detected only once. The ten largest clones take up 1.3% of the sample. The source material was CD4+ or CD8+ T cells sorted from blood, sampled in a trial of the OX40 agonist ivuxolimab. These receptors originate from an adult with an advanced solid tumor such as melanoma, head and neck, liver or kidney cancer.

The count of this clone is one. At one of its ends the junction is not consistent with the germline gene, which may arise from a read error. The chain joins TRBV7-2 to TRBJ1-3, with unresolved D. Germline-derived CDR1 and CDR2 are SGHTA and FQGNSA. The CDR3 is 13 amino acids. The CDR3 sequence: CATSPYPGNTIYF. The CDR3 bases are TGTGCCACCAGCCCTTATCCTGGAAACACCATATATTTT.

This chain links TRBV15 with TRBJ2-3, with D perhaps TRBD1 or TRBD2 (6 bases each). CDR3 size: 16 residues. Germline CDR1 is LNHNV and CDR2 is YYDKDF (reference sequence). V was clipped by 1 base and J by 10 bases, with 21 bases between them. The CDR3 spells CATSRGILGAERAQYF. CDR3 nucleotides: TGTGCCACCAGCAGAGGGATACTGGGGGCGGAGCGGGCGCAGTATTTT.

The gene calls are TRBV7-2 and TRBJ2-2; tentatively, D is TRBD1 (6 bases). CDR1 is SGHTA, CDR2 FQGNSA, per germline. V dropped 6 bases and J dropped 1 base, with 15 bases sitting between them. The CDR3 totals 16 residues. The CDR3 reads CASRPGQHLNTGELFF. The CDR3 nucleotides read TGTGCCAGCAGACCCGGACAGCACCTGAACACCGGGGAGCTGTTTTTT. Full variable domain (missing parts from reference TRBV7-2 and TRBJ2-2): GAGVSQSPSNKVTEKGKDVELRCDPISGHTALYWYRQSLGQGLEFLIYFQGNSAPDKSGLPSDRFSAERTGGSVSTLTIQRTQQEDSAVYLCASRPGQHLNTGELFFGEGSRLTVL.

The rearrangement links TRBV6-6 to TRBJ2-1; perhaps D is TRBD1 or TRBD2 (5 bases each). Germline lookup yields CDR1 MNHNY and CDR2 SVGAGI (reference sequence). V lost 2 bases to trimming and J lost 9 bases, with 17 bases between them. The CDR3 has 15 residues. The CDR3 region has the DNA TGTGCCAGCAGTTACATCAGGGCGGGTACGGGTGAGCAGTTCTTC. Its translation is CASSYIRAGTGEQFF.

This clone was counted once. The J gene is TRBJ1-5, the V gene TRBV6-5, with a weak D call TRBD1 (5 bases). The CDR3 sequence is 13 residues long. Germline values: CDR1 MNHEY, CDR2 SVGAGI. V gave up 4 bases and J gave up 9 bases, with 13 bases separating them. The CDR3 reads CASSWEGPGPQHF. CDR3 sequence (DNA): TGTGCCAGCAGTTGGGAGGGGCCGGGGCCCCAGCATTTT.

The V gene is TRBV5-6, the J gene TRBJ2-5; D not resolved. Trimming took off 0 bases at V and 5 bases at J, with 11 bases between the two ends. Germline V CDR1 and CDR2: SGHDT, YYEEEE. This CDR3 is built from 14 residues. CDR3 protein: CASSLGDPGETQYF. DNA of the CDR3: TGTGCCAGCAGCTTGGGAGACCCCGGGGAGACCCAGTACTTC.

The chain carries TRBV9 and TRBJ2-3; TRBD2 might be the D (6 bases). Deletions cut 0 bases from V and 5 bases from J, with 10 bases between. The CDR3 covers 14 residues. In germline, CDR1 is SGDLS, CDR2 YYNGEE. The CDR3 DNA follows: TGTGCCAGCAGCGTAGTGGGACTTGGAGATACGCAGTATTTT. As protein: CASSVVGLGDTQYF.

J is TRBJ2-5 and V is TRBV7-2, with a weak D call TRBD2 (6 bases). The DNA end favors TRBJ2-7, so the J call may be wrong. CDR1 is SGHTA, CDR2 FQGNSA, per germline. The CDR3 is made up of 17 amino acids. The DNA of the CDR3 is TGTGCCAGCAGCTTATCGAGAGGTGACGGGAGTCGGTACGAGCAGTACTTC. Its protein product is CASSLSRGDGSRYEQYF.

The chain joins TRBV15 to TRBJ2-7, with TRBD2 matching over 7 bases. Trimming at V came to 0 bases and at J to 2 bases, leaving 4 bases not matched to a gene. Germline loops: CDR1 LNHNV, CDR2 YYDKDF (reference sequence). This CDR3 has 15 residues. The CDR3 DNA sequence: TGTGCCACCAGCAGAGACGACAGCGGGACCTACGAGCAGTACTTC. This sequence encodes CATSRDDSGTYEQYF.

V and J are TRBV20-1 and TRBJ1-1; D unclear. The CDR3 runs 11 residues. V was clipped by 8 bases and J by 1 base, with 8 bases between them. Germline V gene lookup returns CDR1 DFQATT and CDR2 SNEGSKA (reference sequence). Here the CDR3 reads CSPRRNTEAFF. CDR3 nucleotides: TGCAGTCCCAGGAGGAACACTGAAGCTTTCTTT.

This sequence joins TRBV7-2 and TRBJ2-3; 8 bases line up with TRBD2. With 7 bases clipped from V and 2 bases from J, the junction kept 5 bases outside the gene matches. Germline V lookup: CDR1 SGHTA, CDR2 FQGNSA. The CDR3 spans 14 residues. Here the CDR3 reads CASMGGRTTDTQYF. The DNA for the CDR3 is TGTGCCAGCATGGGCGGGAGGACCACAGATACGCAGTATTTT.

The chain joins TRBV7-2 to TRBJ1-2, with D uncertain. V was trimmed by 5 bases and J by 7 bases, leaving 11 bases between them. CDR1 is SGHTA, CDR2 FQGNSA, per germline. The CDR3 contains 12 residues. The CDR3 here is CASSPALRGYTF. The CDR3 coding sequence is TGTGCCAGCAGCCCCGCGCTACGTGGCTACACCTTC.

The V call is TRBV28, the J call TRBJ1-5; 9 bases fit TRBD1. Per germline, CDR1 MDHEN and CDR2 SYDVKM. There are 16 residues in the CDR3. The ends lost 3 bases at V and 2 bases at J; junction bases unmatched: 5. CDR3 in amino acids: CASSFGRTGGNQPQHF. The DNA for the CDR3 is TGTGCCAGCAGTTTTGGGAGGACAGGGGGCAATCAGCCCCAGCATTTT. The full variable domain, completed using reference TRBV28 and TRBJ1-5, is DVKVTQSSRYLVKRTGEKVFLECVQDMDHENMFWYRQDPGLGLRLIYFSYDVKMKEKGDIPEGYSVSREKKERFSLILESASTNQTSMYLCASSFGRTGGNQPQHFGDGTRLSIL.

In nucleotides, the CDR3 is TGTGCCAGCAGCTTGCGGCTAGCGGGGGTGACAGATACGCAGTATTTT. Protein product: CASSLRLAGVTDTQYF. The genes are TRBV5-6 and TRBJ2-3; 10 bases match TRBD2. J lost 3 bases, V lost 1 base, and 5 bases had no gene match. The CDR3 spans 16 residues. CDR1 is SGHDT and CDR2 is YYEEEE in the germline V gene.

V usage is TRBV18 and J usage is TRBJ1-1; 8 bases map to TRBD1. This CDR3 contains 15 residues. From germline, CDR1 is KGHSH and CDR2 LQKENI. V gave up 5 bases and J gave up 5 bases; unmatched junction bases: 10. CDR3 protein: CASSYGDRRVTEAFF. For the CDR3, the DNA is TGTGCCAGCTCATACGGGGACAGGAGGGTTACTGAAGCTTTCTTT.

The V call is TRBV7-2, the J call TRBJ2-1; the D is unclear. The CDR3 extends over 14 amino acids. V lost 6 bases, J lost 6 bases, and 15 bases lay in between. The germline V gene has CDR1 SGHTA and CDR2 FQGNSA. The CDR3 reads CASSSINSFNEQFF. For the CDR3, the DNA is TGTGCCAGCAGTTCAATCAACAGCTTCAATGAGCAGTTCTTC.

The V and J genes are TRBV4-3 and TRBJ2-1; perhaps TRBD2 as D (6 bases). The germline CDR1 and CDR2 sequences are LGHNA and YSLEER. The CDR3 has 17 residues. The germline V and J ends were trimmed by 1 base and 1 base, with 14 bases remaining between them. The CDR3 loop reads CASSQGGAAGSYNEQFF. The CDR3 DNA follows: TGCGCCAGCAGCCAAGGGGGAGCTGCGGGGTCCTACAATGAGCAGTTCTTC.

The J gene is TRBJ2-1, the V gene TRBV5-1; D is undetermined. V lost 2 bases, J lost 7 bases, and 13 bases lay in between. From germline, CDR1 is SGHRS and CDR2 YFSETQ. This CDR3 has 14 residues. CDR3 region: CASSFGDQLNEQFF. The CDR3, as DNA: TGCGCCAGCAGCTTTGGAGATCAGCTGAATGAGCAGTTCTTC. Filled out from reference TRBV5-1 and TRBJ2-1, the complete variable domain reads KAGVTQTPRYLIKTRGQQVTLSCSPISGHRSVSWYQQTPGQGLQFLFEYFSETQRNKGNFPGRFSGRQFSNSRSEMNVSTLELGDSALYLCASSFGDQLNEQFFGPGTRLTVL.

The chain uses TRBV5-6 and TRBJ2-1; 8 bases map to TRBD1. CDR3 length: 15 amino acids. Germline values: CDR1 SGHDT, CDR2 YYEEEE. V trimming: 0 bases; J trimming: 3 bases; junction bases outside the gene matches: 2. CDR3 DNA sequence: TGTGCCAGCAGCTTGGGGACAGGGAGCTACAATGAGCAGTTCTTC. Translating gives CASSLGTGSYNEQFF.

This rearrangement joins TRBV5-1 to TRBJ1-1, with a tentative D call TRBD1 (6 bases). V dropped 1 base and J dropped 1 base, with 11 bases sitting between them. Germline V gives CDR1 SGHRS, CDR2 YFSETQ. The CDR3 sequence is 15 residues long. Written as DNA, the CDR3 is TGCGCCAGCAGCTTGCTCGGGACAACGAACACTGAAGCTTTCTTT. Its protein is CASSLLGTTNTEAFF.

This clone came up once. CDR3 sequence: CASSYRGFYEQYF. In nucleotides, the CDR3 is TGTGCCAGCAGTTACAGGGGTTTCTACGAGCAGTACTTC. V usage is TRBV6-6 and J usage is TRBJ2-7; D perhaps matches TRBD1 (5 bases). Germline values: CDR1 MNHNY, CDR2 SVGAGI (reference sequence). Deletions cut 2 bases from V and 3 bases from J, with 8 bases between. The CDR3 has 13 amino acids.

V is TRBV19 and J is TRBJ1-6; D uncertain. Trimming shortened V by 7 bases and J by 3 bases, and 10 bases separated the two germline ends. CDR1 LNHDA and CDR2 SQIVND come from the germline V gene (reference sequence). The CDR3 sequence is 14 residues long. CDR3 residues: CASKAGLYNSPLHF. Written as DNA, the CDR3 is TGTGCCAGTAAAGCCGGCCTCTATAATTCACCCCTCCACTTT.

V is TRBV7-2 and J is TRBJ1-2; D remains unclear. Trimming pared 2 bases from V and 4 bases from J, leaving 20 bases between. Germline-derived CDR1 and CDR2 are SGHTA and FQGNSA. CDR3 length: 17 amino acids. The CDR3 region is CASSLQPGPILTYGYTF. As DNA, the CDR3 is TGTGCCAGCAGCTTACAGCCCGGGCCGATCCTCACCTATGGCTACACCTTC.